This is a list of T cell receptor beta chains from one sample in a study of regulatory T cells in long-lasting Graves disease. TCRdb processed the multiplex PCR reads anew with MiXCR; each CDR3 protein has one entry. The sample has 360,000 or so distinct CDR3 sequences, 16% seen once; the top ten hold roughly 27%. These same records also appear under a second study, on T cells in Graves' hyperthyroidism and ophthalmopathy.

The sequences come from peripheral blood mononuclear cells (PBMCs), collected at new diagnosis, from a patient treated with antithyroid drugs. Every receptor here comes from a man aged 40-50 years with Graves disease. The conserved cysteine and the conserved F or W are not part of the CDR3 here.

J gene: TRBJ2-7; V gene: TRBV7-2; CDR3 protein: ASSSQGGDYEQY
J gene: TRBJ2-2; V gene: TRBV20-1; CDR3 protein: SARSTSGGGMPSGELF
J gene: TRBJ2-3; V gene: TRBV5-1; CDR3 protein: ASSLDQGLRGTQY
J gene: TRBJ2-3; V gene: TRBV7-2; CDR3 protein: ASSLGVSGADTQY
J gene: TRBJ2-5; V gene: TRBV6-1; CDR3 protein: ASSEGPWGGETQY
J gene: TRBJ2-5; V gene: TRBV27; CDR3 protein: ASSLFSDPRTSPQY
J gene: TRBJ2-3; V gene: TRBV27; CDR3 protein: ASSLSRAPVTDTQY
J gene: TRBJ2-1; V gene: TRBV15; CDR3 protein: ATSRATLRYNEQF
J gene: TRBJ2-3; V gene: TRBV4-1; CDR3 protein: ASSQFRGASTDTQY
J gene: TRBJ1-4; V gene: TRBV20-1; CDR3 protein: SVKAGTVGEKLF
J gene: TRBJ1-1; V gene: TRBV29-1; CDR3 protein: SAQWGGWDNTEAF
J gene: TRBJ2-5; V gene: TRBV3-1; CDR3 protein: ASRYSSGGRQETQY
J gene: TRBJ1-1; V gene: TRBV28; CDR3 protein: ASSHRRGWSTEAF
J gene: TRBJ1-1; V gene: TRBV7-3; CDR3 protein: ASSAEPGLFPEAF
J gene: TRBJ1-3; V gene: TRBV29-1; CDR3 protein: SVARDSGNTIY
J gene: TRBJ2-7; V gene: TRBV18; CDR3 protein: TSSPRQGISYEQY
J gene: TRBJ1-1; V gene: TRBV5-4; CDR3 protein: ASSPGATEAF
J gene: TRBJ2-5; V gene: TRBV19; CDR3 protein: ASSIGRTSGGETQY
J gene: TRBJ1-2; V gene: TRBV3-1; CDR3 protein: ASSQQGSGYGYT
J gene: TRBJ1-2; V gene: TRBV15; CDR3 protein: ATSRAEGLSDYGYT
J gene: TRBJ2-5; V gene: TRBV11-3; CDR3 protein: ASSPGTSGVQETQY
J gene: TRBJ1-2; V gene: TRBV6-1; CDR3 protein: ASSPAGGIYGYT
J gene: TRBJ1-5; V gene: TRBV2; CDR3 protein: ASSQGRAGEQPQH
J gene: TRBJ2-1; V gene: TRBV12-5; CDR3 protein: ASGSWRGEHNEQF
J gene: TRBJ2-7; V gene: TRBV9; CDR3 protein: ASSPRAGGGAYEQY
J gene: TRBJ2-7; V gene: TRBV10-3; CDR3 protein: AIKTRTGYSYEQY
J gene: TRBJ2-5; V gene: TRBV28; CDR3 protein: ASSLQHQETQY
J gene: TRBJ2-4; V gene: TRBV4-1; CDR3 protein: ASSQAWTGFNIQY
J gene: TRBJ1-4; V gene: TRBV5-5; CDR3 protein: ASSLDQSNEKLF
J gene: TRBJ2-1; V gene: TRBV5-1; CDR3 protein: ASNIQGPLFEQF
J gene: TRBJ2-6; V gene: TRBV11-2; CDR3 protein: ASSSPGANVLT
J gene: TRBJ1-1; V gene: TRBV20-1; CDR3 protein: SAIQNMNTEAF
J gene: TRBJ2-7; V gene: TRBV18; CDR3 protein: ASSADTYEQY
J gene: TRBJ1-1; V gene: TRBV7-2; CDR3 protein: ASSRDAGRLTEAF
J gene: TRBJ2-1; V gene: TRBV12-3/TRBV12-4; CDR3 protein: ASRSIAGSSYNEQF
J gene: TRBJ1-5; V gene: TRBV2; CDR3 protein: ATSEISNQPQH
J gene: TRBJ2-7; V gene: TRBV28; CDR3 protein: ASTNDRAPYEQY
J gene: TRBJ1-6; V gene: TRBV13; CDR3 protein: ASSHLQGNSPLH
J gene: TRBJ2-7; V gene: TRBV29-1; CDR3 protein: SVGVGRYEQY
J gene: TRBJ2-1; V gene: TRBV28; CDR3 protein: ASSPIRVNEQF
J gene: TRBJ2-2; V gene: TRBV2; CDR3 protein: ASGGQANTGELF